This T cell receptor (beta chain) was captured in a study of neurological immune-mediated disorders. Study-wide points: The study found no CDR3 amino acid sequences shared by expanded clones across subjects, suggesting private repertoires in all groups.

5'RACE with 10-nucleotide random UMIs produced the cDNA. In each sequencing run, over 160 million TCR-beta sequences were generated from 15-18 subjects. TCRdb re-called the 5' RACE reads through MiXCR, storing one row per CDR3 protein. The sample carries some 22,000 distinct CDR3 sequences, over 10% recorded once. Time point indicated: technical triplicate 1. Approximately 920,000 sorted CD4+ or CD8+ T cells made each library. Concerning this clonotype itself: Its target is unknown.

Input material: CD4+ T cells from blood. This clonotype was sampled from a female donor with HTLV-1-associated myelopathy (HAM/TSP).

In DNA form, the CDR3 reads TGTGCCAGCAGTTTATTAGGCAACCTAGGGGATAATTCACCCCTCCACTTT. It yields the protein CASSLLGNLGDNSPLHF. V is TRBV28 and J is TRBJ1-6, with D perhaps matching TRBD1 (5 bases). Germline assignment: CDR1 MDHEN and CDR2 SYDVKM. Trimming took off 1 base at V and 5 bases at J, with 15 bases between the two ends. The CDR3 is 17 residues long.